This T cell receptor beta chain was obtained from a study of T-cell memory formation after mild COVID-19. The CDR3 sequence is 17 residues long. V shed 7 bases and J 1 base; nucleotides not matched to a gene: 10. From germline, CDR1 is MDHEN and CDR2 SYDVKM. This clonotype was counted between two and nine times. TCRdb used MiXCR to reprocess the 5' RACE reads, holding one entry per CDR3 protein. The sample holds 250,000 or so distinct CDR3 sequences, approximately 19% seen once. Sequenced input: PBMCs or a T cell subset sorted from them (not recorded which). This rearrangement joins TRBV28 to TRBJ2-1, with TRBD1 matching 10 bases. The receptor comes from a man between 18 and 29 years old who had mild COVID-19 (a few samples of this study predate the infection). Cell type and time point are not known. The CDR3 region has the DNA TGTGCCAGCACAAACCCCCCGGGACAGGGGTCCTACAATGAGCAGTTCTTC. Protein: CASTNPPGQGSYNEQFF. The whole variable domain, remainder taken from reference TRBV28 and TRBJ2-1, is DVKVTQSSRYLVKRTGEKVFLECVQDMDHENMFWYRQDPGLGLRLIYFSYDVKMKEKGDIPEGYSVSREKKERFSLILESASTNQTSMYLCASTNPPGQGSYNEQFFGPGTRLTVL.